The clone carrying this T cell receptor beta chain appeared a few times. With V trimmed by 7 bases and J by 6 bases, 8 bases remained unmatched. This CDR3 has 13 amino acids. The germline V gene encodes CDR1 MNHEY and CDR2 SVGAGI. RNA was extracted from bulk tissue without any cell sorting. Between August and November 2014, newly diagnosed, chemotherapy-naive lung cancer patients underwent thoracic surgery in China. TCRbeta libraries were built with three rounds of nested PCR, modified from ARM-PCR. TCRdb ran MiXCR on the multiplex PCR reads and lists one entry per CDR3 protein. Here the sample spans under 150,000 distinct CDR3 sequences, approximately 66% being singletons. This entry is derived from a study of tumor and adjacent non-tumor tissue in lung cancer. As for the study in general: Patients comprised roughly 12 adenocarcinoma, a couple of squamous cell carcinoma and 1 small cell lung cancer.

The TCR originated in a man in his 60s with small cell lung cancer. The sequencing input was lung tumor tissue. The gene calls are TRBV6-5 and TRBJ1-2; 7 bases fit TRBD1. CDR3 sequence: CASTKRGLDGYTF. For the CDR3, the DNA is TGTGCCAGCACCAAGAGGGGGCTAGATGGCTACACCTTC.